The clone carrying this T cell receptor beta chain came up a few times. As yet, its antigen is unknown. The investigators reverse transcribed all of the isolated RNA, so they sequenced expressed TCRB transcripts. Using immunoSEQ multiplex PCR, the repertoire was profiled, and TCRdb retains in-frame clones only, with some absent. This table has about 700,000 clones, roughly an eighth appearing once. The data belong to a study of beta chain features in type 1 diabetes. In the study overall: Across the samples, around 110,000,000 sorted cells were examined in total.

CD45RO/CCR7/CD25/CD127/CD95/CD27 separated CD4+ naive, central memory, regulatory and stem cell-like memory cells by sorting. Study observations and caveats: Insertions at VDJ junctions were less frequent in type 1 diabetes patients. These patients also deleted more nucleotides at the same junctions. Healthy donors had naive, central memory and Treg TCRB repertoires that appeared less similar than those seen among patients. TCRB CDR3 length was moderately but significantly reduced in all four CD4+ subsets of Type 1 diabetes patients.

The sample was naive CD4+ T cells from blood. The sequence was obtained from a man younger than 35 with type 1 diabetes.

The CDR3 loop reads CASSDSLTDQETQYF. The CDR3 DNA follows: TGTGCCAGCAGTGATTCCCTGACAGACCAAGAGACCCAGTACTTC. The rearrangement uses TRBV25-1 and TRBJ2-5, with a weak D call TRBD1 (5 bases). V was shortened by 3 bases and J by 0 bases, with 11 bases between the two germline ends. CDR1 and CDR2 from the germline V gene are MGHDK and SYGVNS. This CDR3 comprises 15 residues.